One and the same sample provided the 5 T cell receptor beta chains below, sequenced in a study of T cells in tuberculosis. Repertoires were generated with immunoSEQ multiplex PCR, while TCRdb's copy carries only in-frame clones and drops some. Of under 40,000 clones listed, roughly 94% are singletons. Sequenced: PBMCs. These receptors were obtained from a donor aged 5 to 30 with latent tuberculosis or without tuberculosis infection.

The chain recombines TRBV19 with TRBJ2-3, with 9 bases aligning to TRBD2. Per the germline V gene, CDR1 is LNHDA and CDR2 is SQIVND (reference sequence). The length of the CDR3 is 16 residues. Trimming took 6 bases from V and 4 from J; bases not matched to a gene: 11. CDR3 nucleotides: TGTGCCAGTAGCCACATTAGCGGGAGAGGGGCAGATACGCAGTATTTT. This codes for CASSHISGRGADTQYF. The full variable domain, completed using reference TRBV19 and TRBJ2-3, is DGGITQSPKYLFRKEGQNVTLSCEQNLNHDAMYWYRQDPGQGLRLIYYSQIVNDFQKGDIAEGYSVSREKKESFPLTVTSAQKNPTAFYLCASSHISGRGADTQYFGPGTRLTVL.

The chain links TRBV28 to TRBJ1-2; D might be TRBD1 (5 bases). Trimming shortened V by 2 bases and J by 4 bases, and 5 bases separated the two germline ends. Germline CDR1 is MDHEN and CDR2 is SYDVKM. CDR3 length equals 12 residues. Here the CDR3 reads CASSLTGYGYTF. The CDR3 region has the DNA TGTGCCAGCAGTTTAACAGGCTATGGCTACACCTTC.

The chain carries TRBV9 and TRBJ2-7, with D perhaps TRBD1 (5 bases). CDR1 is SGDLS and CDR2 is YYNGEE in the germline V gene. Trimming cost V 3 bases and J 0 bases, with 22 bases left between them. The CDR3 totals 18 residues. CDR3 DNA: TGTGCCAGCAGCGCAGCCTACATTAACCAGGGTAGCTCCTACGAGCAGTACTTC. This sequence encodes CASSAAYINQGSSYEQYF. The complete variable domain, with remaining parts taken from reference TRBV9 and TRBJ2-7, reads DSGVTQTPKHLITATGQRVTLRCSPRSGDLSVYWYQQSLDQGLQFLIQYYNGEERAKGNILERFSAQQFPDLHSELNLSSLELGDSALYFCASSAAYINQGSSYEQYFGPGTRLTVT.

The chain links TRBV11-1 to TRBJ2-2; the match to TRBD2 covers 11 bases. There are 14 residues in the CDR3. J gave up 6 bases and V 5 bases, and 2 bases lay outside the gene matches. Per germline, CDR1 SGHAT and CDR2 FQDESV (reference sequence). The CDR3 loop is CASSPGLAAGELFF. CDR3 DNA: TGTGCCAGCAGCCCGGGACTAGCGGCCGGGGAGCTGTTTTTT.

J is TRBJ2-2 and V is TRBV18; weak D call: TRBD1 (5 bases). Looked up from germline, CDR1 is KGHSH and CDR2 is LQKENI. The CDR3 contains 15 residues. V shed 4 bases and J shed 0 bases, with 9 bases lying between them. CDR3 nucleotides: TGTGCCAGCTCACTCAGACAGACGAACACCGGGGAGCTGTTTTTT. Its translation: CASSLRQTNTGELFF.